This T cell receptor (beta chain) came from a study of control samples from healthy donors and cancer patients. Germline V CDR1 and CDR2: KGHSH, LQKENI. This CDR3 spans 17 amino acids. The V and J ends lost 2 bases and 1 base respectively, with 17 bases between them. Data came from immunoSEQ multiplex PCR; TCRdb stores just in-frame clones and leaves some out. The sample includes about 170,000 clones, about 90% of them seen just once. This chain joins TRBV18 and TRBJ1-1; D is perhaps TRBD1 (5 bases). Sequencing input: blood. The clonotype comes from a man younger than 40 in good health. Here the CDR3 reads CASSPGSRGGGNTEAFF. The CDR3 DNA reads TGTGCCAGCTCACCAGGGTCGAGGGGAGGTGGGAACACTGAAGCTTTCTTT.